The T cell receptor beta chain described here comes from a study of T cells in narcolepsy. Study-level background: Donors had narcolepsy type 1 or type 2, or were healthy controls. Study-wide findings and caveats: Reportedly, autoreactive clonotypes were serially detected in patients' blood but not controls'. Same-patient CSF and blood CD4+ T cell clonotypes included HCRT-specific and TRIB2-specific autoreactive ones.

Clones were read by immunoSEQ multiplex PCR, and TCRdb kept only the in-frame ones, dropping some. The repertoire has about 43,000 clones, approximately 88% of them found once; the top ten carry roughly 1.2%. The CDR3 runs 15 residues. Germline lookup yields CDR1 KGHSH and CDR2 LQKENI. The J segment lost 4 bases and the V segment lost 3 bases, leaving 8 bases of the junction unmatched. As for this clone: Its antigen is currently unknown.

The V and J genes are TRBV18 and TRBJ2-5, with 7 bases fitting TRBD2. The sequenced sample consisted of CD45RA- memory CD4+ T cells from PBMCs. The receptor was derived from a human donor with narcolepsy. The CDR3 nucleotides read TGTGCCAGCTCACCCTCCTCCGGGGGGAGAGAGACCCAGTACTTC. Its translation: CASSPSSGGRETQYF.